The clone carrying this TCR beta chain turned up a few times. Its target is unknown. The sample belongs to a study of PD-1 blockade in classical Hodgkin lymphoma. The CDR3 is 12 residues long. CDR1 is SGHTA, CDR2 FQGTGA, per germline. With 5 bases removed from V and 2 bases from J, the gap between germline ends came to 3 bases. Time point here: cycle 4 day 1 (C4D1), after more than five weeks of nivolumab. Each of the patients experienced relapse following autologous stem cell transplantation, and their brentuximab vedotin exposure differed. Findings and limits, study-wide: Reported findings placed baseline TCR diversity lower in newly diagnosed patients (compared with healthy donors).

This table comes from immunoSEQ multiplex PCR, and its TCRdb copy is limited to in-frame clones, with some not included. Of around 65,000 clones in the sample, 70% to 90% are singletons; the top ten hold over 7.5%. The source of this sequence is a human donor with classical Hodgkin lymphoma. The sample was peripheral blood mononuclear cells (PBMCs), taken before the fourth cycle of nivolumab. V is TRBV7-3 and J is TRBJ2-2; D uncertain. The DNA for the CDR3 is TGTGCCAGCAGCCGAAACACCGGGGAGCTGTTTTTT. This translates into CASSRNTGELFF. Based on the CDR3 plus reference TRBV7-3 and TRBJ2-2, the full variable domain is GAGVSQTPSNKVTEKGKYVELRCDPISGHTALYWYRQSLGQGPEFLIYFQGTGAADDSGLPNDRFFAVRPEGSVSTLKIQRTERGDSAVYLCASSRNTGELFFGEGSRLTVL.